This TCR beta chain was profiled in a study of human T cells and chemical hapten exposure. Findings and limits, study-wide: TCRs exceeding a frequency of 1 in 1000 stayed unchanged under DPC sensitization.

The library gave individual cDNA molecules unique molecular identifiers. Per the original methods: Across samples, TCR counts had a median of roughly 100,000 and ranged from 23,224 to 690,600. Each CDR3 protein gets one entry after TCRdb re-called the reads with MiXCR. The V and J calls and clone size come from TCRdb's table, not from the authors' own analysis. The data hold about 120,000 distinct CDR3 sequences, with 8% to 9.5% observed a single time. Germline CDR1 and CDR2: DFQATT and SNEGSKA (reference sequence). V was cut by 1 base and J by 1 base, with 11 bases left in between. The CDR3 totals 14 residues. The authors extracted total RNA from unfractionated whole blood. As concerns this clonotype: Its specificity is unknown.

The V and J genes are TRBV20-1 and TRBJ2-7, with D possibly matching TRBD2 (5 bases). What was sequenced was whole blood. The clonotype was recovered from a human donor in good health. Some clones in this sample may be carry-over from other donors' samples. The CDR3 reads CSARGGYPSYEQYF. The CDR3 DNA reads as TGCAGTGCTAGAGGCGGGTACCCATCCTACGAGCAGTACTTC.